At least ten counts were recorded for the clone carrying this T cell receptor (beta chain). The antigen remains undetermined. Graves' hyperthyroidism showing no ophthalmopathy progression within 18 months was considered stable. Hyperthyroidism was newly diagnosed in patients aged 18 to 65 (duration under 2 months). Thyroid ultrasound, orbital computed tomography, clinical symptoms, and serum thyroxine and TRAb underpinned diagnoses. TCR beta CDR3 region amplification was performed from RNA transcripts. RT-PCR in the first round (using the HTBI primer set) targeted the TCR CDR3. Using its own MiXCR run on the multiplex PCR reads, TCRdb lists one record per CDR3 protein. The sample has tens of thousands of distinct CDR3 sequences, roughly 50% seen once; the top ten hold more than 30%. This entry belongs to a study of T cells in Graves' hyperthyroidism and ophthalmopathy. Study results and limitations: Among clonotypes expanded in thyroid above 0.001, most were also found in blood.

This CDR3 contains 12 residues. V was trimmed by 10 bases and J by 5 bases, leaving 14 bases between them. CDR1 is MNHEY and CDR2 is SVGEGT in the germline V gene. The sample comprised peripheral blood or thyroid tissue (not recorded which). The sequence came from a man aged 18 to 29 with Graves' hyperthyroidism. The V call is TRBV6-2 or TRBV6-3, the J call TRBJ1-2; tentative D call: TRBD1 (6 bases). CDR3 residues: CATATGIYGYTF. CDR3 sequence (DNA): TGTGCCACCGCTACAGGGATTTATGGCTACACCTTC.